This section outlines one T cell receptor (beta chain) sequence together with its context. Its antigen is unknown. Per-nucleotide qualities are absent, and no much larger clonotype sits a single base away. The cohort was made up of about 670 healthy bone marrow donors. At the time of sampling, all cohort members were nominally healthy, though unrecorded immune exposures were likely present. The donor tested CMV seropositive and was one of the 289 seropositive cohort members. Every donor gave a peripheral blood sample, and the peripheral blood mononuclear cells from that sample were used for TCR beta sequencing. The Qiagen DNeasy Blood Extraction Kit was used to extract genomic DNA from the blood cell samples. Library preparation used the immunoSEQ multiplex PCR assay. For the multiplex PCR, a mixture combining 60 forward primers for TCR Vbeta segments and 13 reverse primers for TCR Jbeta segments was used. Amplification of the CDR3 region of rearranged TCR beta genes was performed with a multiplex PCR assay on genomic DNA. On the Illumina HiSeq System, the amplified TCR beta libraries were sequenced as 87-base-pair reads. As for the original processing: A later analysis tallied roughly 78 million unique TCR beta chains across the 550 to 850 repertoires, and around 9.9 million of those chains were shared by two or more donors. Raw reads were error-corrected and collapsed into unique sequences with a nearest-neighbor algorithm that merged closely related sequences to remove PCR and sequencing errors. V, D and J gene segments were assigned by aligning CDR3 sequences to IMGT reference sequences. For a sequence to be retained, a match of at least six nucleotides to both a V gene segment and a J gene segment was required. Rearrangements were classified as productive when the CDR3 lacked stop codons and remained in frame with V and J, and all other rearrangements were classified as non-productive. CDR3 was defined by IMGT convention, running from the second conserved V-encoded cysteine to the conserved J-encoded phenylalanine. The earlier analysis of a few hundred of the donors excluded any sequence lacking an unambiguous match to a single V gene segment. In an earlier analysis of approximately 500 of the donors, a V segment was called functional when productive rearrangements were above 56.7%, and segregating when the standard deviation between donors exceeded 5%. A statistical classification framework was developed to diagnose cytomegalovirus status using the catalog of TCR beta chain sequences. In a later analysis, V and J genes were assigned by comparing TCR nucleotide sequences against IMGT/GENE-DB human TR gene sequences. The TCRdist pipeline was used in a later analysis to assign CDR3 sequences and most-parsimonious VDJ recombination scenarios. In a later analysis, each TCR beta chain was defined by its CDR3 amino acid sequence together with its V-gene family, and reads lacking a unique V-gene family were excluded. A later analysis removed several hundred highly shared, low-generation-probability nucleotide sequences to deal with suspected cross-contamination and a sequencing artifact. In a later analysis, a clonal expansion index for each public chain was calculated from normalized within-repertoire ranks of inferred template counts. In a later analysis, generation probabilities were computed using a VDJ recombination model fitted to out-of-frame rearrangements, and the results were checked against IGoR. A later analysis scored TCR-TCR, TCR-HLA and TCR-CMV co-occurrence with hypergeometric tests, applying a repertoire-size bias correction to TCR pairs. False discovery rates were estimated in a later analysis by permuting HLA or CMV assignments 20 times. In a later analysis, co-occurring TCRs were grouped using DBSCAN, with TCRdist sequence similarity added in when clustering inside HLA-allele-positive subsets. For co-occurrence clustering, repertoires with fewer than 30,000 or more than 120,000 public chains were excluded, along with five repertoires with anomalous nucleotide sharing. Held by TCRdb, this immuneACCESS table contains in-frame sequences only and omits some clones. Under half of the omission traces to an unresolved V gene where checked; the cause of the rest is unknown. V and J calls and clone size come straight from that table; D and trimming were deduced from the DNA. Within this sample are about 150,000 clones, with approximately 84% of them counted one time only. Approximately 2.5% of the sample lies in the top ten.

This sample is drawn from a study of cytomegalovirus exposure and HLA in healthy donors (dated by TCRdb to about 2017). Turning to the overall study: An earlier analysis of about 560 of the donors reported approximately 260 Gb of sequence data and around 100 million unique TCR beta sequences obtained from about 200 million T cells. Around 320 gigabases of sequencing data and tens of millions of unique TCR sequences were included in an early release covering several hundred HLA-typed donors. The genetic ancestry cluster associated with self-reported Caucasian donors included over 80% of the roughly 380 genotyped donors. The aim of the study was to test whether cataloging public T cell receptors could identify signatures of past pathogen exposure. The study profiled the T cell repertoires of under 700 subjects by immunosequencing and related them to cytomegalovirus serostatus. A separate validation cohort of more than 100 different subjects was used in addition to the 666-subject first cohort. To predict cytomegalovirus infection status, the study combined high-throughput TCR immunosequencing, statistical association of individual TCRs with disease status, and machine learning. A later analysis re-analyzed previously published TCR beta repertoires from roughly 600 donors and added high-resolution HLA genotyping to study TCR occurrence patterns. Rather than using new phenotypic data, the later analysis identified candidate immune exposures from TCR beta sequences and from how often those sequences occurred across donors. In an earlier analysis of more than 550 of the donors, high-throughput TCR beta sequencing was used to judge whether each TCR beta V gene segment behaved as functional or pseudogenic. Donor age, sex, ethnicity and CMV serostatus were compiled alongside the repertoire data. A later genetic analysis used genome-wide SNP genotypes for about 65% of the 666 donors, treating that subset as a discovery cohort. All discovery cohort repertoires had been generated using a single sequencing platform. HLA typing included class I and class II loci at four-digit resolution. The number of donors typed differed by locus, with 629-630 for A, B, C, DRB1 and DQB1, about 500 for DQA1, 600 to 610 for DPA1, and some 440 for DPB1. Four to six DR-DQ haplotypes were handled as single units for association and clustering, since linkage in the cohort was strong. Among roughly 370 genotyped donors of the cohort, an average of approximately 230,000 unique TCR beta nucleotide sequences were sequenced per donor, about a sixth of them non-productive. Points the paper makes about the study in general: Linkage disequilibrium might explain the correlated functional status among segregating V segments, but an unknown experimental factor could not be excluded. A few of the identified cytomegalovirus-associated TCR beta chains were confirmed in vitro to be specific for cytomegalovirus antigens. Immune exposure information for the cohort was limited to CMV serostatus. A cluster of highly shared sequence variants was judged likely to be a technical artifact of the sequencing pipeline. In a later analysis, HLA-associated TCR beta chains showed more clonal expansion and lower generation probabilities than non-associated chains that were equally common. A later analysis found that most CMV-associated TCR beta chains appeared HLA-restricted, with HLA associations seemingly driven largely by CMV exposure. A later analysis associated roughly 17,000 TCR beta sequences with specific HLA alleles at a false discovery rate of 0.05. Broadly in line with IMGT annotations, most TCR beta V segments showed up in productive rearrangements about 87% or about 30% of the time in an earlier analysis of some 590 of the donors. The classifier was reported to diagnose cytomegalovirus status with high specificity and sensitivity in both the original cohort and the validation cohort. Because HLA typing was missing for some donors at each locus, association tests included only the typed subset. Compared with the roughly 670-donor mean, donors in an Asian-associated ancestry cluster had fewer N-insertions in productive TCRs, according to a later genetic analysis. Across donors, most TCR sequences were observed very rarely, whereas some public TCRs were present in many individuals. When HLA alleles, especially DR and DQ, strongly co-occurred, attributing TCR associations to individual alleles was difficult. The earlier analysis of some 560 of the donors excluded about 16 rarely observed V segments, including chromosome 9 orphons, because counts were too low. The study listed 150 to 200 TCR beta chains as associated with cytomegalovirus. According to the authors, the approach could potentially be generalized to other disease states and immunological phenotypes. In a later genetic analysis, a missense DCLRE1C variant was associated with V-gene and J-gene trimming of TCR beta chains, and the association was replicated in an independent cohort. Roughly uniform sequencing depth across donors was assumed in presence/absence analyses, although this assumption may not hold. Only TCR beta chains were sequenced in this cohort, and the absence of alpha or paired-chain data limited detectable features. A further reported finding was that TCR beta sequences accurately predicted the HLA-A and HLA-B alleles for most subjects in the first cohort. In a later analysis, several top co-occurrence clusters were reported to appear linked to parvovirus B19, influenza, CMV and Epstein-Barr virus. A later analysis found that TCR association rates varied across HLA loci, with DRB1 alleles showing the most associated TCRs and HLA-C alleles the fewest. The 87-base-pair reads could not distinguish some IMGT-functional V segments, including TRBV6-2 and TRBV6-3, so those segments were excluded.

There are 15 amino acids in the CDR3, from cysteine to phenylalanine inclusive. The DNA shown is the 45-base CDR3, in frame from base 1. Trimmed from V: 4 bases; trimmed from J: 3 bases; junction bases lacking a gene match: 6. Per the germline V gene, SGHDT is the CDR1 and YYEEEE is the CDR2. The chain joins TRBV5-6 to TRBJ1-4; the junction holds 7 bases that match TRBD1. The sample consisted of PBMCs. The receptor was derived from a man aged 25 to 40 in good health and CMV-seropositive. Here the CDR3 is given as CASSQTGTANEKLFF. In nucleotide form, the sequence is TGTGCCAGCAGCCAGACCGGGACAGCTAATGAAAAACTGTTTTTT. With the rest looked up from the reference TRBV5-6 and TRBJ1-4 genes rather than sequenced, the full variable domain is DAGVTQSPTHLIKTRGQQVTLRCSPKSGHDTVSWYQQALGQGPQFIFQYYEEEERQRGNFPDRFSGHQFPNYSSELNVNALLLGDSALYLCASSQTGTANEKLFFGSGTQLSVL.